The 13 T cell receptor beta chains listed next were all sequenced from one sample in a study of T cell clonotyping in hematopoietic cell transplantation. The assay was immunoSEQ multiplex PCR, and TCRdb's table has in-frame clones only and misses some. The top ten clones hold around 9.9% of a sample with 11,000 or so clones, under 50% of them seen once. The sequencing input was peripheral blood mononuclear cells. These receptors originate from a man aged 50-59 years in good health. Some clones in this sample may be carry-over from other donors' samples.

This clone was picked up a small number of times. The V and J genes are TRBV29-1 and TRBJ2-3, with 8 bases lining up with TRBD2. The CDR3 has 16 amino acids. Trimming took 7 bases from V and 1 from J; bases not matched to a gene: 13. Germline V lookup: CDR1 SQVTM, CDR2 ANQGSEA. The CDR3 region is CSALRREVGGTDTQYF. In nucleotides, the CDR3 is TGCAGCGCCCTGAGGCGGGAGGTAGGGGGCACAGATACGCAGTATTTT.

DNA for the CDR3: TGTGCCAGCAGCCGAGCCCTCTCTGGAAACACCATATATTTT. This codes for CASSRALSGNTIYF. The chain is built from TRBV6-5 and TRBJ1-3; D call uncertain. Trimming stripped 6 bases from V and 0 bases from J, with 9 bases between. This CDR3 contains 14 residues. Per the germline V gene, CDR1 is MNHEY and CDR2 is SVGAGI.

In this sample, this clone turned up a few times. CDR3: CASSPVTYYEQYF. The CDR3 DNA sequence: TGCGCCAGCAGCCCCGTCACATACTACGAGCAGTACTTC. The chain is built from TRBV4-1 and TRBJ2-7; D remains unclear. V lost 4 bases and J lost 3, with 10 bases in between. The CDR3 is 13 residues long. Per germline, CDR1 MGHRA and CDR2 YSYEKL.

The rearrangement uses TRBV2 and TRBJ2-7, with D perhaps TRBD1 (6 bases). The CDR3 totals 13 residues. Germline V lookup: CDR1 SNHLY, CDR2 FYNNEI. V was cut by 10 bases and J by 0 bases, with 13 bases left in between. DNA of the CDR3: TGTGCCACCCGAGGGACATTCTCCTACGAGCAGTACTTC. This codes for CATRGTFSYEQYF.

V and J are TRBV30 and TRBJ1-1; possibly TRBD1 for D (6 bases). V lost 4 bases, J lost 0 bases, and 9 bases lay in between. The CDR3 runs 13 residues. CDR1 and CDR2 (germline): GTSNPN, SVGIG (reference sequence). The CDR3 here is CAWTGHMNTEAFF. The CDR3, as DNA: TGTGCCTGGACGGGACACATGAACACTGAAGCTTTCTTT.

This clone has a handful of counts. The chain uses TRBV6-1 and TRBJ1-5; TRBD1 matches at 8 bases. V shed 3 bases and J 7 bases; nucleotides not matched to a gene: 5. This CDR3 is 14 amino acids long. CDR1 and CDR2 (germline): MNHNS, SASEGT. CDR3: CASSDDRGGQPQHF. CDR3 coding DNA: TGTGCCAGCAGTGACGACAGGGGAGGCCAGCCCCAGCATTTT.

In its sample, this clone was seen a few times. V and J are TRBV29-1 and TRBJ2-7; D may be TRBD2 (6 bases). Trimming shortened V by 5 bases and J by 4 bases, and 12 bases separated the two germline ends. The CDR3 contains 12 residues. CDR1 is SQVTM and CDR2 is ANQGSEA in the germline V gene. The CDR3 protein is CSVREEGYEQYF. The CDR3 DNA is TGCAGCGTTAGGGAGGAGGGGTACGAGCAGTACTTC.

The genes are TRBV30 and TRBJ1-5; D is possibly TRBD1 (5 bases). The CDR3 runs 13 residues. Looked up from germline, CDR1 is GTSNPN and CDR2 is SVGIG (reference sequence). The V end lost 1 base, the J end lost 7 bases, and 11 bases lay between the germline ends. The CDR3 sequence is CAWSGGGMQPQHF. The CDR3 bases are TGTGCCTGGAGTGGGGGGGGTATGCAGCCCCAGCATTTT.

CDR3 region: CASSLTAGETQYF. CDR3 sequence (DNA): TGCGCCAGCAGCTTGACCGCTGGGGAGACCCAGTACTTC. The chain carries TRBV5-1 and TRBJ2-5; D unresolved. The V and J ends lost 1 base and 5 bases respectively, with 9 bases between them. This CDR3 is 13 amino acids long. Germline CDR1 reads SGHRS; CDR2 reads YFSETQ.

The rearrangement uses TRBV5-1 and TRBJ1-2; TRBD1 matches at 7 bases. The CDR3 has 15 residues. The junction had 10 bases not matched to a gene; V was cut back by 4 bases and J by 4 bases. CDR1 is SGHRS, CDR2 YFSETQ, per germline. The CDR3, as DNA: TGCGCCAGCAGCCGCTACCTTGGGGACAGCTATGGCTACACCTTC. This codes for CASSRYLGDSYGYTF.

This rearrangement joins TRBV7-2 to TRBJ2-2; D unresolved. Trimming pared 2 bases from V and 4 bases from J, leaving 5 bases between. CDR3 size: 13 residues. Looked up from germline, CDR1 is SGHTA and CDR2 is FQGNSA. The CDR3 sequence: CASSLRATGELFF. The CDR3 region has the DNA TGTGCCAGCAGCTTAAGAGCCACCGGGGAGCTGTTTTTT.

V is TRBV7-2 and J is TRBJ2-3; D might be TRBD2 (6 bases). Germline CDR1 reads SGHTA; CDR2 reads FQGNSA. CDR3 length equals 15 residues. V was cut by 5 bases and J by 3 bases, with 15 bases left in between. CDR3 coding DNA: TGTGCCAGCAGCGGCAGACTAGATCGAACAGATACGCAGTATTTT. Encoded protein: CASSGRLDRTDTQYF.

This clone was counted a few times. The genes are TRBV6-6 and TRBJ1-1, with a weak D call TRBD1 (5 bases). The CDR3 spans 13 residues. The V end was cut by 7 bases, the J end by 4 bases, with 13 bases between. CDR1 and CDR2 from the germline V gene are MNHNY and SVGAGI (reference sequence). CDR3 protein: CASTPGASTEAFF. CDR3 coding DNA: TGTGCCAGCACCCCCGGGGCCTCCACTGAAGCTTTCTTT.